These 20 T cell receptor beta chains were sequenced from one sample in a study of radiation and T cells in renal cell carcinoma. Here immunoSEQ multiplex PCR was the method, and the copy in TCRdb shows in-frame clones only, minus some. The data contain roughly 120,000 clones, 80% to 90% of them seen just once; the ten biggest clones take up less than 2.5%. Stated time point: blood 2 weeks post-SBRT. Treatment specified: 15 Gy SBRT to primary tumor, nephrectomy 4 weeks later. The sequencing used blood, collected from a patient whose treatment included radiotherapy and nephrectomy. The source of these receptors is a woman aged 55-69 years with renal cell carcinoma.

The genes are TRBV10-3 and TRBJ2-2; D is unresolved. Germline loops: CDR1 ENHRY, CDR2 SYGVKD. The ends were cut back, 4 bases at V and 0 bases at J, with 24 bases in the middle. This CDR3 has 20 amino acids. The CDR3 DNA sequence: TGTGCCATCAGTGGACCCCCCCGAACCCCTCTAGAAACGAACACCGGGGAGCTGTTTTTT. This encodes CAISGPPRTPLETNTGELFF.

This clone was seen more than once but under ten times. The chain combines TRBV5-1 with TRBJ1-6, with a possible D match to TRBD1 (5 bases). CDR1 and CDR2 (germline): SGHRS, YFSETQ. The V end was cut by 0 bases, the J end by 8 bases, with 6 bases between. The CDR3 length is 13 residues. The chain's CDR3 is CASSLEGDSPLHF. The CDR3 region has the DNA TGCGCCAGCAGCTTGGAAGGGGATTCACCCCTCCACTTT.

The gene calls are TRBV7-9 and TRBJ1-1; 7 bases line up with TRBD1. Germline V gene data show CDR1 as SEHNR and CDR2 as FQNEAQ (reference sequence). This CDR3 has 14 amino acids. V was clipped by 2 bases and J by 2 bases; unmatched bases: 2. The CDR3 DNA is TGTGCCAGCAGCTTAAGACAGGGTAACACTGAAGCTTTCTTT. Amino acid sequence: CASSLRQGNTEAFF.

This clone has just a few counts. The chain links TRBV6-1 to TRBJ1-1, with D possibly being TRBD1 (6 bases). The CDR3 has 12 amino acids. The germline CDR1 and CDR2 sequences are MNHNS and SASEGT. The V gene lost 6 bases and the J gene lost 6 bases, with 11 bases spanning the gap. The chain's CDR3 is CASRLRTAEAFF. CDR3 in DNA: TGTGCCAGCAGGCTAAGGACAGCTGAAGCTTTCTTT.

The CDR3 nucleotides read TGTGCCAGCAGCTTAGCAAGAGACTCGAATACCTACGAGCAGTACTTC. It specifies CASSLARDSNTYEQYF. The rearrangement uses TRBV11-2 and TRBJ2-7; D remains ambiguous. The CDR3 has 16 amino acids. Germline assignment: CDR1 SGHAT and CDR2 FQNNGV. Trimming shortened V by 1 base and J by 2 bases, and 15 bases separated the two germline ends.

The chain uses TRBV28 and TRBJ2-5; the D is unclear. CDR3 size: 13 residues. Germline V gene sequence: CDR1 MDHEN, CDR2 SYDVKM. Trimming pared 5 bases from V and 1 base from J, leaving 8 bases between. This CDR3 reads CASSPDRQETQYF. The CDR3 DNA sequence: TGTGCCAGCAGTCCCGACCGCCAAGAGACCCAGTACTTC.

The rearrangement joins TRBV9 to TRBJ2-2, with D hard to call. In germline, CDR1 is SGDLS, CDR2 YYNGEE. CDR3 size: 11 residues. V was pared by 0 bases and J by 6 bases, with 0 bases between. CDR3 in amino acids: CASSVAGELFF. CDR3 sequence (DNA): TGTGCCAGCAGCGTAGCCGGGGAGCTGTTTTTT.

J is TRBJ1-1 and V is TRBV10-1; TRBD1 is a possible D gene (6 bases). This CDR3 spans 15 amino acids. V was trimmed by 3 bases and J by 6 bases, leaving 17 bases between them. Germline V lookup: CDR1 WNHNN, CDR2 SYGVQD (reference sequence). CDR3 DNA: TGCGCCAGCAGTGATAGCGGCAGGGGATTCTCTGAAGCTTTCTTT. Protein: CASSDSGRGFSEAFF.

The V gene is TRBV6-6, the J gene TRBJ2-7; D possibly corresponds to TRBD2 (5 bases). V was pared by 2 bases and J by 3 bases, with 11 bases between. This CDR3 has 14 residues. The germline V gene encodes CDR1 MNHNY and CDR2 SVGAGI (reference sequence). Here the CDR3 reads CASSYEGRRYEQYF. The CDR3 DNA reads as TGTGCCAGCAGTTACGAGGGTCGTCGCTACGAGCAGTACTTC.

The chain is built from TRBV2 and TRBJ2-1; 11 nucleotides match TRBD2. Germline loops: CDR1 SNHLY, CDR2 FYNNEI. The trim removed 6 bases at V and 3 bases at J, leaving 1 base unmatched. The CDR3 contains 14 residues. CDR3 sequence reads: CASSGTSGYNEQFF. The CDR3 DNA reads as TGTGCCAGCAGCGGGACTAGCGGCTACAATGAGCAGTTCTTC.

The chain couples TRBV6-4 to TRBJ1-5; D gene unclear. In germline, CDR1 is MRHNA, CDR2 SNTAGT. The CDR3 consists of 15 residues. Trimming stripped 4 bases from V and 0 bases from J, with 10 bases between. CDR3 sequence reads: CASSASSDSNQPQHF. The CDR3 bases are TGTGCCAGCAGTGCAAGTAGCGATAGCAATCAGCCCCAGCATTTT.

V and J are TRBV29-1 and TRBJ2-5, with TRBD2 matching 13 bases. There are 16 residues in the CDR3. Per the germline V gene, CDR1 is SQVTM and CDR2 is ANQGSEA. V shed 3 bases and J 0 bases; nucleotides not matched to a gene: 4. DNA of the CDR3: TGCAGCGTTGATGGACTAGCGGGGGAGAACCAAGAGACCCAGTACTTC. It specifies CSVDGLAGENQETQYF.

The chain links TRBV28 to TRBJ2-7; D assignment may be TRBD1 or TRBD2 (6 bases each). Trimming removed 1 base at V and 2 bases at J, with 12 bases between. The CDR3 spans 15 residues. Germline V gene lookup returns CDR1 MDHEN and CDR2 SYDVKM. The DNA of the CDR3 is TGTGCCAGCAGTTTATTTAGGGGGGCAGCCTACGAGCAGTACTTC. This gives the protein CASSLFRGAAYEQYF.

The J gene is TRBJ2-7, the V gene TRBV2, with 7 bases aligning to TRBD1. V was clipped by 3 bases and J by 9 bases; unmatched bases: 8. CDR1 is SNHLY, CDR2 FYNNEI, per germline. The CDR3 spans 13 residues. CDR3 loop: CASSEGQLRGQYF. As DNA, the CDR3 is TGTGCCAGCAGTGAGGGACAGTTGAGAGGGCAGTACTTC.

The rearrangement links TRBV9 to TRBJ2-5; 8 nucleotides line up with TRBD2. This CDR3 comprises 16 residues. The V gene end was trimmed by 4 bases and the J gene end by 2 bases; junction bases not matched to a gene: 10. The germline V gene has CDR1 SGDLS and CDR2 YYNGEE. The DNA for the CDR3 is TGTGCCAGCAGCCCCCAGGGAGCGGGAGTACAAGAGACCCAGTACTTC. Its protein is CASSPQGAGVQETQYF.

This sequence joins TRBV25-1 and TRBJ2-4; 12 bases align to TRBD2. The CDR3 contains 15 residues. V gave up 1 base and J gave up 9 bases; unmatched junction bases: 4. Germline CDR1 is MGHDK and CDR2 is SYGVNS. The CDR3 region has the DNA TGTGCCAGCAGTGAATCGACTAGCGGGGGTGGCATTCAGTACTTC. The encoded protein is CASSESTSGGGIQYF. Combining the CDR3 with reference TRBV25-1 and TRBJ2-4 gives the whole variable domain EADIYQTPRYLVIGTGKKITLECSQTMGHDKMYWYQQDPGMELHLIHYSYGVNSTEKGDLSSESTVSRIRTEHFPLTLESARPSHTSQYLCASSESTSGGGIQYFGAGTRLSVL.

CDR3 bases: TGCGCCAGCAGCGCAGGGGACACTGAAGCTTTCTTT. Its protein product is CASSAGDTEAFF. This chain connects TRBV10-2 to TRBJ1-1; a possible D gene is TRBD1 (6 bases). There are 12 residues in the CDR3. The ends were cut back, 6 bases at V and 3 bases at J, with 8 bases in the middle. Germline V gene data show CDR1 as WSHSY and CDR2 as SAAADI.

The chain links TRBV6-5 to TRBJ1-4, with TRBD1 as a possible D gene (6 bases). Trimming left V 6 bases short and J 3 bases short, with 14 bases between. This CDR3 is built from 15 residues. Germline CDR1 is MNHEY and CDR2 is SVGAGI. The chain's CDR3 is CASSSLGQSNEKLFF. The CDR3 DNA sequence: TGTGCCAGCAGCTCCCTCGGACAGTCTAATGAAAAACTGTTTTTT.

This chain links TRBV18 with TRBJ2-1; 7 nucleotides align to TRBD1. The CDR3 runs 14 residues. The junction had 3 bases not matched to a gene; V was cut back by 3 bases and J by 4 bases. Germline CDR1 reads KGHSH; CDR2 reads LQKENI. This chain's CDR3 is CASSPQDRYNEQFF. CDR3 nucleotides: TGTGCCAGCTCACCGCAGGACAGGTACAATGAGCAGTTCTTC.

The J gene is TRBJ2-7, the V gene TRBV19; D is ambiguous. Germline CDR1 and CDR2: LNHDA and SQIVND (reference sequence). Trimming took 5 bases from V and 2 from J, leaving 16 bases between them. This CDR3 region has 15 residues. The CDR3 nucleotides are TGTGCCAGTAGTTCCGTCATGGTTGACCCCTACGAGCAGTACTTC. Residues: CASSSVMVDPYEQYF. Drawing the rest from reference TRBV19 and TRBJ2-7, the complete variable domain is DGGITQSPKYLFRKEGQNVTLSCEQNLNHDAMYWYRQDPGQGLRLIYYSQIVNDFQKGDIAEGYSVSREKKESFPLTVTSAQKNPTAFYLCASSSVMVDPYEQYFGPGTRLTVT.